Listed below are T cell receptor beta chains from one sample, sequenced in a study of identical twins. A single record per CDR3 protein comes from TCRdb applying MiXCR to the 5' RACE reads. The data contain more than 350,000 distinct CDR3 sequences, roughly 9% of them singletons. The sequenced material came from naive T cells sorted from blood. These receptors all come from a woman aged 45-60 years in good health. The CDR3 runs from the conserved cysteine through the conserved F or W. The D gene is left open where the match is weak. Not every row has a clone size; where given, it reads once, few, many or a size class.

j_call d_call v_call clone_size cdr3_nt cdr3_aa
TRBJ1-6 . TRBV27 . TGTGCCAGCAGTTCTGCCAGGCCACCCCTCCACTTT CASSSARPPLHF
TRBJ1-6 . TRBV3-1 many TGTGCCAGCAGCGAGGTTTCTAATTCACCCCTCCACTTT CASSEVSNSPLHF
TRBJ2-2 . TRBV5-1 . TGCGCCAGCAGCTTGGGGGGGACTCTCACCGGGGAGCTGTTTTTT CASSLGGTLTGELFF
TRBJ2-3 . TRBV2 few TGTGCCAGCAGTTCCTATGGTGATACGCAGTATTTT CASSSYGDTQYF
TRBJ1-4 . TRBV12-3/TRBV12-4 few TGTGCCAGCAGCCGAGGGACGGCTGAAAAACTGTTTTTT CASSRGTAEKLFF
TRBJ2-3 TRBD2 TRBV6-6 . TGTGCCAGCAGGGAAGCCGCGGGAGCGGGAGACCTAGATACGCAGTATTTT CASREAAGAGDLDTQYF
TRBJ2-1 TRBD2 TRBV4-1 . TGCGCCAGCAGCCAATCCCGGACTAGTGTCGGCCATGAGCAGTTCTTC CASSQSRTSVGHEQFF
TRBJ1-5 . TRBV3-1 . TGTGCCAGCAGCCCCGTGCTTGGGAGCAATCAGCCCCAGCATTTT CASSPVLGSNQPQHF
TRBJ2-3 . TRBV6-1 few TGTGCCAGCCTTCGGGCAGATACGCAGTATTTT CASLRADTQYF
TRBJ2-5 TRBD2 TRBV4-1 many TGCGCCAGCAGCCTAAGGACTAGTCGGGCCCAAGAGACCCAGTACTTC CASSLRTSRAQETQYF
TRBJ2-1 . TRBV20-1 few TGCAGTGCTGCCCCCCGGGGGAGCTCCTACAATGAGCAGTTCTTC CSAAPRGSSYNEQFF
TRBJ2-1 . TRBV5-1 few TGCGCCAGCAGCCGACTTGGGGCTAGCAGGGGCAATGAGCAGTTCTTC CASSRLGASRGNEQFF
TRBJ2-6 TRBD2 TRBV5-1 . TGCGCCAGCAGCTTCCTAGCGGGAGGGGCCAACGTCCTGACTTTC CASSFLAGGANVLTF
TRBJ1-3 TRBD1 TRBV4-1 many TGCGCCAGCAGCCTAGGACAGGGCGTCTCTGGAAACACCATATATTTT CASSLGQGVSGNTIYF
TRBJ2-3 . TRBV27 few TGTGCCAGCAGTGGGCCCGGGGCGACCCCAGATACGCAGTATTTT CASSGPGATPDTQYF
TRBJ2-5 . TRBV9 . TGTGCCAGCAGCAAATGGGGGTCCACCCCAGGAGAGACCCAGTACTTC CASSKWGSTPGETQYF
TRBJ1-3 . TRBV6-5 many TGTGCCAGCCGGGACGGACGAAACACCATATATTTT CASRDGRNTIYF
TRBJ1-2 TRBD1 TRBV4-1 . TGCGCCAGCAGCCAAGGGACAGGGGGGGTGAGCTACACCTTC CASSQGTGGVSYTF
TRBJ1-1 . TRBV5-1 many TGCGCCAGCAGCTTGGATCTCGGGTCAGCTTTCTTT CASSLDLGSAFF
TRBJ2-5 . TRBV20-1 many TGCAGTGCACCCTCCCTGGCGGGGAGCCAAGAGACCCAGTACTTC CSAPSLAGSQETQYF
TRBJ1-4 . TRBV29-1 . TGCAGCGTTGAGGCCAGTACGACTAATGAAAAACTGTTTTTT CSVEASTTNEKLFF
TRBJ1-5 TRBD1 TRBV30 few TGTGCCTGGAGCGGGGACAGCATGGGTAATCAGCCCCAGCATTTT CAWSGDSMGNQPQHF
TRBJ2-5 . TRBV6-1 many TGTGCCAGCAGTGCACGGGAGACCCAGTACTTC CASSARETQYF
TRBJ1-3 TRBD1 TRBV7-6 few TGTGCCAGCAGCTCACAGACCGGGACAGGCTTCTCTGGAAACACCATATATTTT CASSSQTGTGFSGNTIYF
TRBJ1-3 . TRBV12-5 . TGTGCTAGTGCCCTCCAGGGCAGCCTCTCTGGAAACACCATATATTTT CASALQGSLSGNTIYF
TRBJ2-7 TRBD2 TRBV20-1 few TGCAGTGCCGAAGAAGCGGGAGGGGGACGGGAGCAGTACTTC CSAEEAGGGREQYF